This T cell receptor beta chain was recovered during a study of T cell responses to AZD1222 COVID-19 vaccine. TCRdb keeps only in-frame clones here, not all; method: immunoSEQ multiplex PCR. This table has some 160,000 clones, 85% to 95% appearing once. The CDR3 length is 14 residues. Germline CDR1 reads SQVTM; CDR2 reads ANQGSEA. With 4 bases removed from V and 6 bases from J, the gap between germline ends came to 17 bases. The clonotype was recovered from an adult in good health. The source material was peripheral blood, sampled on day 0 of AZD1222 vaccination. The chain uses TRBV29-1 and TRBJ2-3; no clear D gene. This CDR3 reads CSVALRQELDTQYF. The CDR3 coding sequence is TGCAGCGTTGCTCTACGGCAGGAGTTGGATACGCAGTATTTT.